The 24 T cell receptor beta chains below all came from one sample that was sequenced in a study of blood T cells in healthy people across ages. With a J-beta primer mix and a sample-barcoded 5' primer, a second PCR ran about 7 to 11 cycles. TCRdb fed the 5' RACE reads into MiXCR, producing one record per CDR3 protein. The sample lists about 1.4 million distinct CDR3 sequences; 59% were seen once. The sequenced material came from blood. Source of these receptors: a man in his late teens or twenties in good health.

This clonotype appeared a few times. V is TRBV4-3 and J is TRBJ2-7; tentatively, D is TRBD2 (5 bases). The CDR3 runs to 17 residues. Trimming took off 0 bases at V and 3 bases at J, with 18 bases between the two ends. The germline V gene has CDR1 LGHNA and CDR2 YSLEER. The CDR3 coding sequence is TGCGCCAGCAGCCAAGATCGAGTCATAGCGCATAACTACGAGCAGTACTTC. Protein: CASSQDRVIAHNYEQYF.

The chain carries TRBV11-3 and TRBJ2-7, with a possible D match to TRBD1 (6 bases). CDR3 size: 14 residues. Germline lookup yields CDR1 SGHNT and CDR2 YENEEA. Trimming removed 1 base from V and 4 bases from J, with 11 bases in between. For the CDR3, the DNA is TGTGCCAGCAGCTTAGTACAGGGAATTTACGAGCAGTACTTC. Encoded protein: CASSLVQGIYEQYF.

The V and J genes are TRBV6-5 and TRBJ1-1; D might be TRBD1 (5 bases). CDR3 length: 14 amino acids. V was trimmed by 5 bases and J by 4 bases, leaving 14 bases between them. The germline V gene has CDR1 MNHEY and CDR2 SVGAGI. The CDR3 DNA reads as TGTGCCAGCAGTAATCGGGCAGGGAGCACTGAAGCTTTCTTT. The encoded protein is CASSNRAGSTEAFF.

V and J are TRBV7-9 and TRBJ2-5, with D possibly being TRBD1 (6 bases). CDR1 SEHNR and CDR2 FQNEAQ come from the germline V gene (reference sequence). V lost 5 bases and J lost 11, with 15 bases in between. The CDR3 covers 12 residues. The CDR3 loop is CASSLTVRGQYF. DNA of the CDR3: TGTGCCAGCAGCCTGACAGTGAGGGGGCAGTACTTC. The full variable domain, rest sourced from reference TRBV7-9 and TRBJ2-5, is DTGVSQNPRHKITKRGQNVTFRCDPISEHNRLYWYRQTLGQGPEFLTYFQNEAQLEKSRLLSDRFSAERPKGSFSTLEIQRTEQGDSAMYLCASSLTVRGQYFGPGTRLLVL.

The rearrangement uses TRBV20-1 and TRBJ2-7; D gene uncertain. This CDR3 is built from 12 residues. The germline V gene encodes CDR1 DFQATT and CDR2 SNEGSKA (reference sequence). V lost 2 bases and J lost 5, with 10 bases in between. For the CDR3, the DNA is TGCAGTGCTAGAATTAGGGATCACGAGCAGTACTTC. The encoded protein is CSARIRDHEQYF.

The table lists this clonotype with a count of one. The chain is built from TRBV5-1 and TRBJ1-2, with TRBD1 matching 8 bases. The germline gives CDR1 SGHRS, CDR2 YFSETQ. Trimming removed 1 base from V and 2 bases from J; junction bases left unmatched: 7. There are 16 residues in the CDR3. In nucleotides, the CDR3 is TGCGCCAGCAGCTTGCCGGACAGGGAGGAAAACTATGGCTACACCTTC. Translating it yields CASSLPDREENYGYTF.

CDR3 in amino acids: CSASGQIYSNQPQHF. In DNA, the CDR3 is TGCAGTGCTAGCGGGCAGATCTATAGCAATCAGCCCCAGCATTTT. The chain is built from TRBV20-1 and TRBJ1-5, with D hard to call. CDR1 DFQATT and CDR2 SNEGSKA come from the germline V gene (reference sequence). V dropped 3 bases and J dropped 0 bases, with 12 bases sitting between them. The CDR3 loop spans 15 amino acids.

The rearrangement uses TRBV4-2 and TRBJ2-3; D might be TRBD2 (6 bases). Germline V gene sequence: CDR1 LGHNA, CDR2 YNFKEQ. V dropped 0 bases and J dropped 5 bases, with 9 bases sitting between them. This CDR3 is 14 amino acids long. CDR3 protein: CASSQELAVDTQYF. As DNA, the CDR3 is TGTGCCAGCAGCCAAGAACTAGCAGTAGATACGCAGTATTTT.

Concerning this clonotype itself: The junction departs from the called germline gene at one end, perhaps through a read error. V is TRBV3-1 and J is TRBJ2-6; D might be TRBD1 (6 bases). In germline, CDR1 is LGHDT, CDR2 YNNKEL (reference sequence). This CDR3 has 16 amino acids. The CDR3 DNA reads TGTGCCAGCAACCAAGTAGAGGGGGTTGGGGCCAACGTCCTGACTTTC. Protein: CASNQVEGVGANVLTF.

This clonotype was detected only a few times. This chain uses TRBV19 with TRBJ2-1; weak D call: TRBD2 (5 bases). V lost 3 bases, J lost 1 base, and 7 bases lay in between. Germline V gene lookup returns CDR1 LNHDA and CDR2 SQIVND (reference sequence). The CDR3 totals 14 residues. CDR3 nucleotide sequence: TGTGCCAGTAGTATTGGCGGGTCCTACAATGAGCAGTTCTTC. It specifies CASSIGGSYNEQFF.

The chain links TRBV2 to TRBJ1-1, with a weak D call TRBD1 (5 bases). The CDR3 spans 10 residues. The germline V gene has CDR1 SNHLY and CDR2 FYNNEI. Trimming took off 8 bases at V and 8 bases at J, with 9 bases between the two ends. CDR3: CASRSGEAFF. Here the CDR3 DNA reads TGTGCCAGCCGTTCAGGGGAAGCTTTCTTT.

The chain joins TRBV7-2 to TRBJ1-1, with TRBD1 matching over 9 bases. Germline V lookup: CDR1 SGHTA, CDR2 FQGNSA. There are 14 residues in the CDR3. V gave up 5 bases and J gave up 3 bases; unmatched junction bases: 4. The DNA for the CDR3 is TGTGCCAGCAGCGTAACAGGGGGCCACACTGAAGCTTTCTTT. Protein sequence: CASSVTGGHTEAFF.

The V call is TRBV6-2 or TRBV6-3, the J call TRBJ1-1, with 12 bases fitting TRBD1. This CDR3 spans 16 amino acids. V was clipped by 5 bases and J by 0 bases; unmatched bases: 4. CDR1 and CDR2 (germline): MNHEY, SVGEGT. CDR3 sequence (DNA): TGTGCCAGCAGTGACGGGACAGGGGGCTTGAACACTGAAGCTTTCTTT. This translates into CASSDGTGGLNTEAFF.

The CDR3 nucleotides read TGTGCCTCCTGCCCAGGGGGTAACTACGAGCAGTACTTC. Translation: CASCPGGNYEQYF. This chain joins TRBV2 and TRBJ2-7, with 7 bases aligning to TRBD1. Trimming cost V 11 bases and J 3 bases; bases outside gene matches: 10. Germline lookup yields CDR1 SNHLY and CDR2 FYNNEI. This CDR3 comprises 13 residues.

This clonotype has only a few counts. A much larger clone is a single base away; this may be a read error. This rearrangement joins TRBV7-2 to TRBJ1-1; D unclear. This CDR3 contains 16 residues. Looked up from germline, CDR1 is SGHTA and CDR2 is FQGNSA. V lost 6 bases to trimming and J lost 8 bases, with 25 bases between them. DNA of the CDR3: TGTACCAGCAGTTTTCCCCATGGCTCGGGCCAATGGGAAGCTTTCTTT. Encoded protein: CTSSFPHGSGQWEAFF.

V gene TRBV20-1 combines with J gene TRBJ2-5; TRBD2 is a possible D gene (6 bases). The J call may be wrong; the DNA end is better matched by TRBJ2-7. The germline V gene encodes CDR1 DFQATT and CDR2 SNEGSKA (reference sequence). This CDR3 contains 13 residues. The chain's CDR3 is CSARTSWAYEQYF. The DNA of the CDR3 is TGCAGTGCTAGAACTAGCTGGGCCTACGAGCAGTACTTC.

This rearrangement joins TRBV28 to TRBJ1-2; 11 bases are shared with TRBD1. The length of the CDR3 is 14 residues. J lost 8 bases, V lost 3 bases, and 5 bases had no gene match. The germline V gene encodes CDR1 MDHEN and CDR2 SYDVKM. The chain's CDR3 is CASSLAGQGDGYTF. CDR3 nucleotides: TGTGCCAGCAGTTTGGCGGGACAGGGGGACGGCTACACCTTC.

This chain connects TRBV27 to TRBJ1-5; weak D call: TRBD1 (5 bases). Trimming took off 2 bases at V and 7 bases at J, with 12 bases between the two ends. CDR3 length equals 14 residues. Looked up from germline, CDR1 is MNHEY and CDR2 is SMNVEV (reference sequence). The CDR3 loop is CASSLGGVEQPQHF. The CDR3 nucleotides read TGTGCCAGCAGTTTAGGGGGGGTTGAGCAGCCCCAGCATTTT.

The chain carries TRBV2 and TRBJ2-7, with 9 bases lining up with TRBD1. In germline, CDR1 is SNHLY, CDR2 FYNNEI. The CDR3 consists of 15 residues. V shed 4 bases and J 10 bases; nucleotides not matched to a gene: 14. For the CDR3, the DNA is TGTGCCAGCAGTGCCCCGGACAGGGGCTCGCGGGCCCAGTACTTC. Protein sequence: CASSAPDRGSRAQYF. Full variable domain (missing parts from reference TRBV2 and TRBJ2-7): EPEVTQTPSHQVTQMGQEVILRCVPISNHLYFYWYRQILGQKVEFLVSFYNNEISEKSEIFDDQFSVERPDGSNFTLKIRSTKLEDSAMYFCASSAPDRGSRAQYFGPGTRLTVT.

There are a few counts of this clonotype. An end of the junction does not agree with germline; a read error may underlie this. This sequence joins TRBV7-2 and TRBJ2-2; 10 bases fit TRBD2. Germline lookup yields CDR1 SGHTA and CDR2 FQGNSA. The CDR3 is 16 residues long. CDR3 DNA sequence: TGTGCCAGCAGTTTAGCGGGGGGAGCTAACACCGGGGAGCTGTTTTTT. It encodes CASSLAGGANTGELFF.

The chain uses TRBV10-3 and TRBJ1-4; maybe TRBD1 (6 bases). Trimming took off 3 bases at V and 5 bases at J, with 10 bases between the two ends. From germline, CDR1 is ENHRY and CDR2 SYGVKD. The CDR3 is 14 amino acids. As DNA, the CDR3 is TGTGCCATCAGTGAAACTGACAGGAATGAAAAACTGTTTTTT. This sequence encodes CAISETDRNEKLFF.

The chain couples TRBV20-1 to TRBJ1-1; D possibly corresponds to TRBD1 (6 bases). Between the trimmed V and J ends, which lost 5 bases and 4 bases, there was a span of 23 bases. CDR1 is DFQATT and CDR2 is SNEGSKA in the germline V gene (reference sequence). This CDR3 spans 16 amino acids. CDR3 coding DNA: TGCAGTGCTGAAGGGGGTCGGTCCCTCATGACCACTGAAGCTTTCTTT. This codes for CSAEGGRSLMTTEAFF.

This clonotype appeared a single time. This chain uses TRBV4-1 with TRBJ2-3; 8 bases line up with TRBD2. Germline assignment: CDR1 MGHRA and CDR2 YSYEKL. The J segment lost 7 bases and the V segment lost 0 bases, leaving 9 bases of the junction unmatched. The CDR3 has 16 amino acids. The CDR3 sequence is CASSQERAGEWNTQYF. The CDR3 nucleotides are TGCGCCAGCAGCCAAGAACGAGCGGGAGAATGGAATACGCAGTATTTT.

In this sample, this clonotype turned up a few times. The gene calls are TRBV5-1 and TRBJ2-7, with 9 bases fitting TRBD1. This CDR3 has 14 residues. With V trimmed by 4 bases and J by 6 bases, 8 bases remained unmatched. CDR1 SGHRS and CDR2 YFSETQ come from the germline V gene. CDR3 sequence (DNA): TGCGCCAGCAGCCTCGGGACAGGGATCGCCGAGCAGTACTTC. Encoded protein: CASSLGTGIAEQYF. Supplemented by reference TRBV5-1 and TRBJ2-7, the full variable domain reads KAGVTQTPRYLIKTRGQQVTLSCSPISGHRSVSWYQQTPGQGLQFLFEYFSETQRNKGNFPGRFSGRQFSNSRSEMNVSTLELGDSALYLCASSLGTGIAEQYFGPGTRLTVT.